This section outlines one T cell receptor beta chain sequence together with its context. No antigen is known for it. Repertoires were generated with immunoSEQ multiplex PCR, while TCRdb's copy carries only in-frame clones and drops some. The sample yields some 320,000 clones, just over 85% seen once. Treatment denoted: about 20 received Ad26.COV2.S at low or high dose, single or two shots; 5 received placebo; per-sample allocation not given. Day 63 after the first vaccine or placebo injection was the time point for sampling. The V segment lost 7 bases and the J segment 2 bases; nucleotides outside the gene matches: 13. The CDR3 is 16 residues long. Germline CDR1 SQVTM, CDR2 ANQGSEA. The sample originates from a study of Ad26.COV2.S vaccination and SARS-CoV-2 variants. At the level of the study: Within the COV1001 Ad26.COV2.S trial arm, the donor was enrolled.

The study, taken as a whole, reports: Vaccine recipients posted higher spike-specific TCR breadth than their placebo counterparts.

This TCR came from a person aged 18-60 years who received the Ad26.COV2.S COVID-19 vaccine or a placebo. The chain links TRBV29-1 to TRBJ2-5; 10 bases are a match to TRBD2. The sample in question was peripheral blood, obtained in a trial of Ad26.COV2.S vaccine versus placebo. DNA for the CDR3: TGCAGCGGTCACGCCCTAGCGGGGGCTAAACAAGAGACCCAGTACTTC. Translating gives CSGHALAGAKQETQYF.